The TCR beta chain under discussion was sequenced for a study of beta chain features in type 1 diabetes. General study points: cDNA-based sequencing might over-represent cells highly expressing TCR. All four CD4+ subsets of Type 1 diabetes patients contained TCRB CDR3s that were moderately but significantly shorter.

Trimming shortened V by 4 bases and J by 4 bases, and 18 bases separated the two germline ends. The CDR3 runs to 16 residues. The germline V gene has CDR1 MDHEN and CDR2 SYDVKM. CD4+ cells of the naive, central memory, regulatory and stem cell-like memory types were sorted via CD45RO/CCR7/CD25/CD127/CD95/CD27. Note on this clone: The antigen remains unidentified.

The whole isolated RNA underwent reverse transcription, so sequencing captured expressed TCRB transcripts. Assay: immunoSEQ multiplex PCR; the TCRdb copy retains only in-frame clones and omits some. The repertoire holds about 400,000 clones, with around 13% as singletons. This receptor was obtained from a woman aged 18-29 years with type 1 diabetes. Sequenced input: naive CD4+ T cells from blood. The chain has TRBV28 and TRBJ2-3; weak D call: TRBD2 (6 bases). CDR3 sequence reads: CASSWVRDLLPDTQYF. The CDR3 DNA is TGTGCCAGCAGTTGGGTGCGGGACCTCCTGCCAGATACGCAGTATTTT. Full variable domain (missing parts from reference TRBV28 and TRBJ2-3): DVKVTQSSRYLVKRTGEKVFLECVQDMDHENMFWYRQDPGLGLRLIYFSYDVKMKEKGDIPEGYSVSREKKERFSLILESASTNQTSMYLCASSWVRDLLPDTQYFGPGTRLTVL.